The rows below give T cell receptor beta chains drawn from one sample of a study of blood T cell repertoires in COVID-19. Measured with immunoSEQ multiplex PCR; TCRdb has only the in-frame clones, and not every one. The sample lists a few hundred thousand clones, approximately 93% seen once, with over 0.7% in the top ten. The sequenced material came from PBMCs or T cells enriched from blood (not recorded which). Every receptor here comes from a woman aged 40 to 55 who had been exposed to COVID-19. Each CDR3 is given with its conserved first and last residue.

j_call: TRBJ1-2; v_call: TRBV19; cdr3_aa: CASSIHRTGGVYGYTF
j_call: TRBJ1-3; v_call: TRBV6-5; cdr3_aa: CASMRAVSGNTIYF
j_call: TRBJ1-5; v_call: TRBV2; cdr3_aa: CASSEEAGDIQPQHF
j_call: TRBJ2-5; v_call: TRBV2; cdr3_aa: CASSDQGLAGGETQYF
j_call: TRBJ1-1; v_call: TRBV12-3/TRBV12-4; cdr3_aa: CASSPQGNTEAFF
j_call: TRBJ2-1; v_call: TRBV9; cdr3_aa: CASSALTGSYYNEQFF
j_call: TRBJ2-2; v_call: TRBV5-6; cdr3_aa: CASSSTGFYGELFF
j_call: TRBJ1-2; v_call: TRBV19; cdr3_aa: CASSTSAGGYTF
j_call: TRBJ2-1; v_call: TRBV18; cdr3_aa: CASSPRWGGDRYNEQFF
j_call: TRBJ1-5; v_call: TRBV6-5; cdr3_aa: CASRATGLGNQPQHF
j_call: TRBJ1-2; v_call: TRBV2; cdr3_aa: CASSESYSYGYTF
j_call: TRBJ2-3; v_call: TRBV6-5; cdr3_aa: CASSYSGTSTDTQYF
j_call: TRBJ1-6; v_call: TRBV18; cdr3_aa: CASSPVQGDSPLHF
j_call: TRBJ2-7; v_call: TRBV7-3; cdr3_aa: CASSLTEGSSYEQYF
j_call: TRBJ2-5; v_call: TRBV18; cdr3_aa: CASSPGLAAQETQYF
j_call: TRBJ1-1; v_call: TRBV7-9; cdr3_aa: CASSLVRPGVVNTEAFF
j_call: TRBJ2-2; v_call: TRBV2; cdr3_aa: CASGPRAPGELFF
j_call: TRBJ1-5; v_call: TRBV27; cdr3_aa: CASSLQVSNQPQHF